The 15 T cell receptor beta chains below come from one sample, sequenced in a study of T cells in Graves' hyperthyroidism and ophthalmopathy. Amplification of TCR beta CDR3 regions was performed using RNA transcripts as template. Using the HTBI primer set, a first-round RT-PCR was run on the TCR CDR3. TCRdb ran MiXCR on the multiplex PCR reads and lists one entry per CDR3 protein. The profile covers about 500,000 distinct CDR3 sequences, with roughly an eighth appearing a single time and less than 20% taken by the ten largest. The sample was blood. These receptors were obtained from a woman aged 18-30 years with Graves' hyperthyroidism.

CDR3 bases: TGTGCCAGCAGCTCCCAACTAGCGGGAGGAACAGATACGCAGTATTTT. This sequence encodes CASSSQLAGGTDTQYF. The chain carries TRBV7-2 and TRBJ2-3; 12 bases line up with TRBD2. The length of the CDR3 is 16 residues. Losses at the gene ends were 4 bases for V and 3 bases for J; bases not matched to a gene: 5. Germline assignment: CDR1 SGHTA and CDR2 FQGNSA. The whole variable domain, filled in from reference TRBV7-2 and TRBJ2-3, reads GAGVSQSPSNKVTEKGKDVELRCDPISGHTALYWYRQSLGQGLEFLIYFQGNSAPDKSGLPSDRFSAERTGGSVSTLTIQRTQQEDSAVYLCASSSQLAGGTDTQYFGPGTRLTVL.

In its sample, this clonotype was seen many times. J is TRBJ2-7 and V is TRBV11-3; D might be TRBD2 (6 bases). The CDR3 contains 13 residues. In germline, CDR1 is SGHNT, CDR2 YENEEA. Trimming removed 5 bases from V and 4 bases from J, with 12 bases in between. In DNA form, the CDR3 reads TGTGCCAGCAGCCACTCGGCGGGGTACGAGCAGTACTTC. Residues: CASSHSAGYEQYF.

CDR3 residues: CASSPDIFLQPQHF. The CDR3 nucleotides read TGTGCCAGCTCACCGGACATCTTCCTTCAGCCCCAGCATTTT. This rearrangement joins TRBV18 to TRBJ1-5, with D possibly TRBD1 on 5 matching bases. The germline V gene has CDR1 KGHSH and CDR2 LQKENI. Trimming removed 3 bases at V and 6 bases at J, with 12 bases between. The CDR3 contains 14 residues.

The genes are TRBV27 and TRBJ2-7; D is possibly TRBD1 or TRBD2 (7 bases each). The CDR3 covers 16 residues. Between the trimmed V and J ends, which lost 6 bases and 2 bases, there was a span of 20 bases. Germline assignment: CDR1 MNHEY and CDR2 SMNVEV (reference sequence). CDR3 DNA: TGTGCCAGCAGATCCCAAGACAGGGAGGGGACCTACGAGCAGTACTTC. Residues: CASRSQDREGTYEQYF.

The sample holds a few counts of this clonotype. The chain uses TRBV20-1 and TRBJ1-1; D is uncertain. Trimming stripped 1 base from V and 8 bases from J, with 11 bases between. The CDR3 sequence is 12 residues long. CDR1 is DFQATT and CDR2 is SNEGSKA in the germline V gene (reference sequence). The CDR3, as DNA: TGCAGTGCTAGAGGCCTATCGTGGGAAGCTTTCTTT. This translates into CSARGLSWEAFF.

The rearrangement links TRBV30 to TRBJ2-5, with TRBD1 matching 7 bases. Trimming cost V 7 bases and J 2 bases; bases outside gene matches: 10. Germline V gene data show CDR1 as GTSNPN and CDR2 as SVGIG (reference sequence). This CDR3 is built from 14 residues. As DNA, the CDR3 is TGTGCCTTCAACGGAGGACAGGAACAAGAGACCCAGTACTTC. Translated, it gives CAFNGGQEQETQYF.

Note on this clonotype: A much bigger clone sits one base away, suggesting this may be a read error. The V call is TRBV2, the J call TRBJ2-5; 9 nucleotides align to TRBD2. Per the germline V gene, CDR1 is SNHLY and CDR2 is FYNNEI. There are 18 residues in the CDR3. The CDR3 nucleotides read TGTACCAGCAGTGGTTTGTTAGCGGGAGTGGGGGACGGGGAGACCCAGTACTTC. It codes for CTSSGLLAGVGDGETQYF.

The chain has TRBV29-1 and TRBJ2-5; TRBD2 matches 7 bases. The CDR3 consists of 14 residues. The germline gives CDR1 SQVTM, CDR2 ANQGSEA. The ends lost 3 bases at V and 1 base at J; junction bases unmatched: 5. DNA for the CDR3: TGCAGCGTTGAGGATAGCGGGCCCCAAGAGACCCAGTACTTC. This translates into CSVEDSGPQETQYF.

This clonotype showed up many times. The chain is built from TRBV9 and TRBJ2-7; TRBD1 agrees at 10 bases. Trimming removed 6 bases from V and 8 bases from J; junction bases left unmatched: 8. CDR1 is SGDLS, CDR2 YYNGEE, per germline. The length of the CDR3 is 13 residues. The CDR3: CASNVGDRGQQYF. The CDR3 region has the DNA TGTGCCAGCAACGTTGGGGACAGGGGTCAGCAGTACTTC.

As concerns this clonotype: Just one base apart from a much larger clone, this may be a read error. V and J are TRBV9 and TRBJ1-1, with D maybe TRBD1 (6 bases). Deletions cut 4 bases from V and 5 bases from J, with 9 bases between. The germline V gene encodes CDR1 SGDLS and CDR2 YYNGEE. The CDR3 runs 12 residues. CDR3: CASSHRETEAFF. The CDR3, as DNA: TGTGCCAGCAGCCACAGGGAAACTGAAGCTTTCTTT. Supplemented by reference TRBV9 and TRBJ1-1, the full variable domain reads DSGVTQTPKHLITATGQRVTLRCSPRSGDLSVYWYQQSLDQGLQFLIQYYNGEERAKGNILERFSAQQFPDLHSELNLSSLELGDSALYFCASSHRETEAFFGQGTRLTVV.

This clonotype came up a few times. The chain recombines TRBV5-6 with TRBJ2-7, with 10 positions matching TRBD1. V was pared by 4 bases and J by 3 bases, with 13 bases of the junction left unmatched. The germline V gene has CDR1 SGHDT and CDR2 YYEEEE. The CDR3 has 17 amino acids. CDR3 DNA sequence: TGTGCCAGCAGCCCCGAAGTCGGGACAGGGGCATACTACGAGCAGTACTTC. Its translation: CASSPEVGTGAYYEQYF. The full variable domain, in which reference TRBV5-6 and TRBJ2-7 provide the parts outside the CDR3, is DAGVTQSPTHLIKTRGQQVTLRCSPKSGHDTVSWYQQALGQGPQFIFQYYEEEERQRGNFPDRFSGHQFPNYSSELNVNALLLGDSALYLCASSPEVGTGAYYEQYFGPGTRLTVT.

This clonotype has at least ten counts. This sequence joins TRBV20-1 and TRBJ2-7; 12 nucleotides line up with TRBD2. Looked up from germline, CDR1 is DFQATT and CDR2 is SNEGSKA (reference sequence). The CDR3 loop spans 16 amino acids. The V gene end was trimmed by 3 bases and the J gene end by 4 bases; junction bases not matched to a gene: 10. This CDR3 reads CSASPLGTSGYYEQYF. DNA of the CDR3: TGCAGTGCTAGTCCCCTCGGGACTAGCGGGTATTACGAGCAGTACTTC.

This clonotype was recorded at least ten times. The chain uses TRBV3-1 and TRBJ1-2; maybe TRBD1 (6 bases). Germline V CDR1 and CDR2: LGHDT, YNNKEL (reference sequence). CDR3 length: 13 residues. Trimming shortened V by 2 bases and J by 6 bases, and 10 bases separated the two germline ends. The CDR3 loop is CASSQTRTDGYTF. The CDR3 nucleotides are TGTGCCAGCAGCCAAACGCGGACAGATGGCTACACCTTC.

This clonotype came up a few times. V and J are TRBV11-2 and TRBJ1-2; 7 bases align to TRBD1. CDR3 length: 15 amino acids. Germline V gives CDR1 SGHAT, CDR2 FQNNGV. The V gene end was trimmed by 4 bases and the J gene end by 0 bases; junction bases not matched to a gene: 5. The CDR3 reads CASSSRTGANYGYTF. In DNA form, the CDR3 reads TGTGCCAGCAGCTCAAGAACAGGGGCTAACTATGGCTACACCTTC.

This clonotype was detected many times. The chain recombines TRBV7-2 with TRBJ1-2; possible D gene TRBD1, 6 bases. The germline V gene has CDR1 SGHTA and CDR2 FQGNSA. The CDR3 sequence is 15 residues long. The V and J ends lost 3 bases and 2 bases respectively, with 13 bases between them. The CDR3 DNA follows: TGTGCCAGCAGCTTTGTGAGGGGGGGAAACTATGGCTACACCTTC. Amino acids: CASSFVRGGNYGYTF.